This entry is about one T cell receptor (beta chain). This entry is derived from a study of blood T cell repertoires in COVID-19. The CDR3 sequence is 14 residues long. V shed 5 bases and J shed 3 bases, with 13 bases lying between them. The germline CDR1 and CDR2 sequences are SGHVS and FQNEAQ. In the source study's methods: Cell counts per sample came from amplifying reference gene primers. Measured with immunoSEQ multiplex PCR; TCRdb has only the in-frame clones, and not every one. That table gives V, J and clone size, and the DNA gave D and trimming. The sample comprises fewer than 25,000 clones, about 89% of which are singletons, and around 4.6% rests with the top ten.

The sample comprised peripheral blood. The TCR comes from a man aged 50 to 59 with active COVID-19. The chain couples TRBV7-8 to TRBJ2-5; D possibly corresponds to TRBD2 (6 bases). CDR3 loop: CASSPVAEEETQYF. Written as DNA, the CDR3 is TGTGCCAGCAGCCCTGTAGCGGAAGAAGAGACCCAGTACTTC.